This T cell receptor (beta chain) was captured in a study of cytomegalovirus exposure and HLA in healthy donors. Study outcomes and limitations: The classifier reportedly diagnosed cytomegalovirus status with high sensitivity and specificity. Cytomegalovirus association was listed for roughly 160 TCR beta chains.

Separate from the approximately 670-subject first cohort, the roughly 120-subject validation cohort was the one that the donors belonged to. Sequenced by immunoSEQ multiplex PCR; TCRdb stores in-frame clones only, minus some. This repertoire shows about 110,000 clones, under 97% found once; its top ten account for roughly 0.7%. The germline V gene encodes CDR1 KGHSH and CDR2 LQKENI. The CDR3 totals 17 residues. Trimming cost V 1 base and J 9 bases; bases outside gene matches: 11. Turning to this clone: Its antigen is still unknown.

The clonotype originates from a woman aged 18-29 years in good health and CMV-seronegative. Sequenced input: PBMCs. This chain connects TRBV18 to TRBJ2-1, with 11 bases lining up with TRBD2. The CDR3 sequence: CASSPRPSGGIVGEQFF. For the CDR3, the DNA is TGTGCCAGCTCACCACGGCCTAGCGGGGGGATTGTAGGTGAGCAGTTCTTC. Looking up the rest from reference TRBV18 and TRBJ2-1 gives the full variable domain: NAGVMQNPRHLVRRRGQEARLRCSPMKGHSHVYWYRQLPEEGLKFMVYLQKENIIDESGMPKERFSAEFPKEGPSILRIQQVVRGDSAAYFCASSPRPSGGIVGEQFFGPGTRLTVL.